This T cell receptor beta chain was sequenced during a study of OX40 agonist ivuxolimab in advanced cancers. Study-wide results and limits: At doses 0.1 to 3.0 mg/kg, CD4+ and CD8+ clones expanded. Some of the lowest clonal expansion was seen in partial responders at 0.1-3.0 mg/kg.

Points on this clone: Its target is unknown.

Germline assignment: CDR1 SGHAT and CDR2 FQDESV (reference sequence). Between the trimmed V and J ends, which lost 5 bases and 3 bases, there was a span of 10 bases. The CDR3 extends over 13 amino acids. Sequenced by immunoSEQ multiplex PCR; TCRdb stores in-frame clones only, minus some. This repertoire shows about 32,000 clones, roughly 79% found once; its top ten account for around a fifth. The starting material was CD4+ or CD8+ T cells sorted from blood, obtained in a trial of the OX40 agonist ivuxolimab. This sequence was found in an adult with an advanced solid tumor such as melanoma, head and neck, liver or kidney cancer. The chain recombines TRBV11-1 with TRBJ2-5; D is uncertain. The CDR3 DNA reads as TGTGCCAGCAGCCGCAAGCTCGAAGAGACCCAGTACTTC. Translated, it gives CASSRKLEETQYF. The complete variable domain, with remaining parts taken from reference TRBV11-1 and TRBJ2-5, reads EAEVAQSPRYKITEKSQAVAFWCDPISGHATLYWYRQILGQGPELLVQFQDESVVDDSQLPKDRFSAERLKGVDSTLKIQPAELGDSAMYLCASSRKLEETQYFGPGTRLLVL.